The TCR beta chain under discussion was sequenced for a study of lymphopenia after photon versus proton radiotherapy. Whole-study results and caveats: Post-nadir diversity loss with photons came from oligoclonal expansion, particularly CD8+ Temra cells. Larger post-nadir TCR diversity loss correlated inversely with survival in deceased patients. Survival link was tested only in deceased patients; proton benefit remains a possibility. Relative stability marked proton patients; photon patients lost diversity and naive cells.

As for this clone: No antigen is known for it.

The assay was immunoSEQ multiplex PCR, and TCRdb's table has in-frame clones only and misses some. Of over 50,000 clones in the sample, approximately 86% are singletons; the top ten hold about 2%. The CDR3 length is 14 residues. Germline-derived CDR1 and CDR2 are GTSNPN and SVGIG (reference sequence). Trimming at V came to 3 bases and at J to 9 bases, leaving 8 bases not matched to a gene. The TCR was taken from a man between 40 and 49 years old with gastric cancer. The specimen comprised peripheral blood, sampled from a patient treated with photon-based radiotherapy. This chain connects TRBV30 to TRBJ1-6; 7 bases line up with TRBD1. CDR3 sequence reads: CAWSGTAVGSPLHF. CDR3 DNA: TGTGCCTGGAGCGGGACAGCCGTGGGTTCACCCCTCCACTTT.